The 5 T cell receptor beta chains below come from one sample, sequenced in a study of blood T cell dynamics during melanoma immunotherapy. Overall study findings and caveats: The most clonal sorted CD8+ subset, immune-effector cells, was closest to cell-free DNA CDR3 sequences.

Libraries were prepared by immunoSEQ multiplex PCR; TCRdb keeps only in-frame clonotypes and omits some of them. The sample contains about 2,000 clones, roughly 77% of which appear only once. Time point in this sample: week 3, after first cycle of checkpoint inhibitor. The CD3+ CD4- CD8+ CD45RA- CD45RO-high CD27- CCR7- memory phenotype defined TIE cells. The antigens these receptors bind are not known. This specimen was CD8+ T cells from blood, taken from a patient treated with checkpoint blockade. The origin of the receptors is a human donor with melanoma.

The V call is TRBV4-1, the J call TRBJ2-3, with D possibly being TRBD2 (5 bases). CDR1 and CDR2 (germline): MGHRA, YSYEKL. This CDR3 comprises 15 residues. V was clipped by 1 base and J by 1 base, with 9 bases between them. CDR3 sequence reads: CASSQAGLGTDTQYF. In nucleotides, the CDR3 is TGCGCCAGCAGCCAAGCTGGACTCGGCACAGATACGCAGTATTTT.

The rearrangement joins TRBV15 to TRBJ2-5; D uncertain. The germline V and J ends were trimmed by 0 bases and 5 bases, with 4 bases remaining between them. Germline V CDR1 and CDR2: LNHNV, YYDKDF (reference sequence). This CDR3 is built from 12 residues. Here the CDR3 DNA reads TGTGCCACCAGCAGAGATTTGGAGACCCAGTACTTC. It specifies CATSRDLETQYF.

The V gene is TRBV19, the J gene TRBJ1-4; possible D gene TRBD1, 5 bases. The CDR3 is 15 amino acids. Germline CDR1 and CDR2: LNHDA and SQIVND (reference sequence). V lost 6 bases to trimming and J lost 4 bases, with 15 bases between them. This CDR3 is CASSPVLGGNEKLFF. Here the CDR3 DNA reads TGTGCCAGTAGCCCGGTACTTGGGGGTAATGAAAAACTGTTTTTT.

A single count supports this clone. V is TRBV27 and J is TRBJ2-1; no definite D call. The germline V gene encodes CDR1 MNHEY and CDR2 SMNVEV (reference sequence). This CDR3 is built from 12 residues. Trimming took off 4 bases at V and 7 bases at J, with 8 bases between the two ends. CDR3 sequence: CASSSHLNEQFF. In DNA, the CDR3 is TGTGCCAGCAGTTCGCACTTGAATGAGCAGTTCTTC.

The rearrangement links TRBV28 to TRBJ1-5; possible D gene TRBD1, 5 bases. Germline loops: CDR1 MDHEN, CDR2 SYDVKM. CDR3 length: 15 residues. V dropped 3 bases and J dropped 5 bases, with 14 bases sitting between them. The CDR3 is CASSLRQGMHQPQHF. The CDR3 nucleotides read TGTGCCAGCAGTTTGCGCCAGGGTATGCATCAGCCCCAGCATTTT.